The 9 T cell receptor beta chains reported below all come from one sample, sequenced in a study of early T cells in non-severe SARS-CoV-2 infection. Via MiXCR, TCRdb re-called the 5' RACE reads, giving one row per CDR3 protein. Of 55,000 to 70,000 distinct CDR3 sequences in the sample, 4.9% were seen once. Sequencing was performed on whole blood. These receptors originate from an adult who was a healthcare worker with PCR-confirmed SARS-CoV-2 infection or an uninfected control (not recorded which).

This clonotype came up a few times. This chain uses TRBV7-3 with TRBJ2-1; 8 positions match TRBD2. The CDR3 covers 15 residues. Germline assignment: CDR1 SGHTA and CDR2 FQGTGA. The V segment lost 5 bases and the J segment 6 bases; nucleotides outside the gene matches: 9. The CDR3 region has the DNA TGTGCCAGCAGCCGAGGCGGGGGGCTAAGCAATGAGCAGTTCTTC. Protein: CASSRGGGLSNEQFF.

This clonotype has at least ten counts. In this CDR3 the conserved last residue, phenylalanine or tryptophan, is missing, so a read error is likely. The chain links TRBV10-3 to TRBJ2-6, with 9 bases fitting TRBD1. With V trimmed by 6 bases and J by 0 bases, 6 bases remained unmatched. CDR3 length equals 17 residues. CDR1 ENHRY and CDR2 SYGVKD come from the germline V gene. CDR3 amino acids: CAIREGQGTSGANVLTL. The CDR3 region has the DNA TGTGCCATCAGGGAGGGACAGGGAACCTCTGGGGCCAACGTCCTGACTCTC.

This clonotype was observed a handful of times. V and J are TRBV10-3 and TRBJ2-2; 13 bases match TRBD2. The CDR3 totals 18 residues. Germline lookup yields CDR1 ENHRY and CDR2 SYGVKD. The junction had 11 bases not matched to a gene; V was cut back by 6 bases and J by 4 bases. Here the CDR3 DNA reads TGTGCCATCAGGGGACTAGCGGGATCGGATAAGGGCACCGGGGAGCTGTTTTTT. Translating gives CAIRGLAGSDKGTGELFF.

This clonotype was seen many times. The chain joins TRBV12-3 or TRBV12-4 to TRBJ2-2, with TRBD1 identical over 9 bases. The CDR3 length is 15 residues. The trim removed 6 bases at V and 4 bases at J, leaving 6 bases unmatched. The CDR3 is CASSPGTGTTGELFF. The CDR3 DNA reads TGTGCCAGCAGCCCCGGGACAGGGACCACCGGGGAGCTGTTTTTT.

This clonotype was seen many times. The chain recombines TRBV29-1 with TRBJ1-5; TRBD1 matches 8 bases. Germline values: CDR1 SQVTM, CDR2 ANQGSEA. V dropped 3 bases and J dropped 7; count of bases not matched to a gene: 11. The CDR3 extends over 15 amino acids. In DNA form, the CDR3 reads TGCAGCGTTGATGGAGGACAGGGAAACGTACAGCCCCAGCATTTT. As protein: CSVDGGQGNVQPQHF.

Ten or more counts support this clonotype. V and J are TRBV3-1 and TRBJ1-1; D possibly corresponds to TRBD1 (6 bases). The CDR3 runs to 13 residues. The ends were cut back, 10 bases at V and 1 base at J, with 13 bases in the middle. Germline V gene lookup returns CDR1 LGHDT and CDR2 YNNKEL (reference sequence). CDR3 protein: CATRGTQNTEAFF. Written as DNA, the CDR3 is TGTGCCACCCGTGGGACACAGAACACTGAAGCTTTCTTT. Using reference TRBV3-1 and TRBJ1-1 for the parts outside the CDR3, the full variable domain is DTAVSQTPKYLVTQMGNDKSIKCEQNLGHDTMYWYKQDSKKFLKIMFSYNNKELIINETVPNRFSPKSPDKAHLNLHINSLELGDSAVYFCATRGTQNTEAFFGQGTRLTVV.

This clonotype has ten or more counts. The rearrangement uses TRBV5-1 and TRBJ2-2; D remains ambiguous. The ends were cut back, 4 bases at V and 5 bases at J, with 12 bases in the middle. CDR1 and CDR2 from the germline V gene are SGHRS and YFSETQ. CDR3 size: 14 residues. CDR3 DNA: TGCGCCAGCAGCCCCATGGTTGAAACCGGGGAGCTGTTTTTT. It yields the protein CASSPMVETGELFF.

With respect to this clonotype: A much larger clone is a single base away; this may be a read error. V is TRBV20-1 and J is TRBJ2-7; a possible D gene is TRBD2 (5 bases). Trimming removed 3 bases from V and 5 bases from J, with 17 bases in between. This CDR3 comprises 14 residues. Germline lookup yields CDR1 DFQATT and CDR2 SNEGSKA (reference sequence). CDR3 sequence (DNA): TGCAGTGCTAGTTCCGGAGGCGGATCCAACGAGCAGTACTTC. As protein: CSASSGGGSNEQYF.

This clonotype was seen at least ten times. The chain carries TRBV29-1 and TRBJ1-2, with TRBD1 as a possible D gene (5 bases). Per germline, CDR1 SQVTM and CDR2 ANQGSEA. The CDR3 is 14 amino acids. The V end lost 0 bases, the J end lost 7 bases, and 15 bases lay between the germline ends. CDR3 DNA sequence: TGCAGCGTTGAAGATCGGGAAGGGGTTAGTGGCTACACCTTC. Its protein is CSVEDREGVSGYTF.